This paragraph reports one TCR beta chain. Specified time point: blood 2 weeks post-SBRT. As to treatment: 15 Gy SBRT to primary tumor, nephrectomy 4 weeks later. This record belongs to a study of radiation and T cells in renal cell carcinoma. Using immunoSEQ multiplex PCR, the repertoire was profiled, and TCRdb retains in-frame clones only, with some absent. The data hold more than 150,000 clones, with roughly 87% observed a single time. The sample consisted of blood, taken from a patient whose treatment included radiotherapy and nephrectomy. The receptor comes from a woman aged 50 to 65 with renal cell carcinoma.

CDR3: CASSPGQGPYGYTF. CDR3 bases: TGTGCCAGCTCACCTGGACAGGGTCCCTATGGCTACACCTTC. The rearrangement uses TRBV18 and TRBJ1-2, with 8 bases fitting TRBD1. The germline CDR1 and CDR2 sequences are KGHSH and LQKENI. The V gene end was trimmed by 3 bases and the J gene end by 4 bases; junction bases not matched to a gene: 4. The CDR3 contains 14 residues.